This TCR beta chain originates from a study of shared clonotypes between healthy human individuals. Study summary: Aged 18 to 49, the donors were a couple of women and a few men.

The length of the CDR3 is 17 residues. The germline V and J ends were trimmed by 2 bases and 2 bases, with 18 bases remaining between them. Germline lookup yields CDR1 MNHNS and CDR2 SASEGT. Whole-study results and caveats: Collection of samples was limited to blood; tissue repertoires likely differ. Rarefaction analysis demonstrated incomplete sorted-subset sequencing notwithstanding large depth.

Naive CD8 cells comprised CD45RO-negative, CCR7-positively selected cells, excluding terminally differentiated effector memory CD45RA+ cells. Free of recent acute infections or vaccinations, the donors were healthy HIV-negative adults. This table comes from immunoSEQ multiplex PCR, and its TCRdb copy is limited to in-frame clones, with some not included. The table lists more than 600,000 clones, just over 90% of them singletons, with about a quarter in the top ten. This clone occurred once. The antigen remains unidentified. The sequenced sample was naive CD8+ T cells sorted from blood. The V gene is TRBV6-1, the J gene TRBJ1-1; TRBD1 is a possible D gene (5 bases). This clonotype was obtained from a young man in good health. As DNA, the CDR3 is TGTGCCAGCAGTGAAATTCTGTATCGGGGACTTAACACTGAAGCTTTCTTT. Its translation is CASSEILYRGLNTEAFF.